This TCR beta chain was identified in a study of OX40 agonist ivuxolimab in advanced cancers. The study, taken as a whole, reports: Mean expanded clone counts were higher in CD8+ than CD4+ T cells. Nonresponders included some who also had low normalized T-cell clonal expansion. Among the lowest levels of clonal expansion were found in partial responders at 0.1-3.0 mg/kg.

Remarks on this clone: Its antigen is currently unknown.

The table came from immunoSEQ multiplex PCR; TCRdb's copy has only in-frame clones and leaves some out. The sample shows about 83,000 clones, about 85% of them seen only once. Germline V lookup: CDR1 GTSNPN, CDR2 SVGIG (reference sequence). CDR3 length equals 13 residues. V trimming: 8 bases; J trimming: 3 bases; junction bases outside the gene matches: 7. V is TRBV30 and J is TRBJ1-3, with 7 bases fitting TRBD1. Sequenced here: CD4+ or CD8+ T cells sorted from blood, sampled in a trial of the OX40 agonist ivuxolimab. The sequence came from an adult with an advanced solid tumor such as melanoma, head and neck, liver or kidney cancer. The CDR3 coding sequence is TGTGCCGCAGGGACAGAACGTGGAAACACCATATATTTT. Protein product: CAAGTERGNTIYF. The full variable domain, in which reference TRBV30 and TRBJ1-3 provide the parts outside the CDR3, is SQTIHQWPATLVQPVGSPLSLECTVEGTSNPNLYWYRQAAGRGLQLLFYSVGIGQISSEVPQNLSASRPQDRQFILSSKKLLLSDSGFYLCAAGTERGNTIYFGEGSWLTVV.